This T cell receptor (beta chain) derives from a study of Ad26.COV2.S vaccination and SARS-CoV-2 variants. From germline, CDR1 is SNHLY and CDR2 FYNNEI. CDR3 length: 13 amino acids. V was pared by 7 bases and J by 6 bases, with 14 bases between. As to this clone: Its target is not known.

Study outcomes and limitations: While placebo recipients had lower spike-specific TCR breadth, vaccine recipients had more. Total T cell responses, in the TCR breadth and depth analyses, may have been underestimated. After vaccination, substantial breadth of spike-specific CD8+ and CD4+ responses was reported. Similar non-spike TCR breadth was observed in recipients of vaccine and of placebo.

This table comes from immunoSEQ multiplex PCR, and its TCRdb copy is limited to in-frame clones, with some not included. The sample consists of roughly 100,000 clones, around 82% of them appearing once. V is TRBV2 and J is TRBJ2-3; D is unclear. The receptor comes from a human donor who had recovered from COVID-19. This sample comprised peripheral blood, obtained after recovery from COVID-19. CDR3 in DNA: TGTGCCAGCACAATGTCGCCATATGATACGCAGTATTTT. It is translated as CASTMSPYDTQYF.